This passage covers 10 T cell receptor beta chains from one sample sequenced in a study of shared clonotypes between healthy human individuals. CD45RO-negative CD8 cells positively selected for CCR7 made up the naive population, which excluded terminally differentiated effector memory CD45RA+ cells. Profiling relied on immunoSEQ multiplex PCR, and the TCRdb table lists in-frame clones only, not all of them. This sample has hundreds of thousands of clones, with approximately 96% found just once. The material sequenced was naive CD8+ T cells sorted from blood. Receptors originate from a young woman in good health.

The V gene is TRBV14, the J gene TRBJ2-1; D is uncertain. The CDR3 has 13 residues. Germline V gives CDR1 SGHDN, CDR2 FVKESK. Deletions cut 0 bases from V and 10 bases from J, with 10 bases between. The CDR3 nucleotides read TGTGCCAGCAGCCAAGATTTTTTGCGGGAGCAGTTCTTC. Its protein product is CASSQDFLREQFF.

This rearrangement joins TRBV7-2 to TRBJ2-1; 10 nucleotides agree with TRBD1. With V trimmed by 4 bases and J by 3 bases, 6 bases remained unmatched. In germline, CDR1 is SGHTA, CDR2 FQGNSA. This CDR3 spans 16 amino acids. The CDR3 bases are TGTGCCAGCAGCTCTCTCCGGGACAGGGGCTACAATGAGCAGTTCTTC. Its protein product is CASSSLRDRGYNEQFF.

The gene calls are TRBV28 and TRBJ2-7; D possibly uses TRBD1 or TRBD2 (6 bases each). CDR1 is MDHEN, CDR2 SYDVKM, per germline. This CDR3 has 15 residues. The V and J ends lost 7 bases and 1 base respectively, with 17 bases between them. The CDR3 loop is CASTGVDRTSYEQYF. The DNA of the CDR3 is TGTGCCAGCACGGGAGTTGACAGGACTTCCTACGAGCAGTACTTC.

The CDR3 DNA reads as TGTGCCAGCAGTGAGGGTGTCTCCGGGGGCAATGAGCAGTTCTTC. This encodes CASSEGVSGGNEQFF. The rearrangement links TRBV6-1 to TRBJ2-1; D might be TRBD2 (6 bases). V gave up 3 bases and J gave up 6 bases, with 15 bases separating them. Germline V CDR1 and CDR2: MNHNS, SASEGT. The CDR3 length is 15 residues.

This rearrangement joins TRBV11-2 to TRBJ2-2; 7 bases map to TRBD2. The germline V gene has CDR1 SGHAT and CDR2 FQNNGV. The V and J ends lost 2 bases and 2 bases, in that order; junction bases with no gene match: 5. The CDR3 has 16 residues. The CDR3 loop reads CASSLFASGNTGELFF. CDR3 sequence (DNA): TGTGCCAGCAGCTTATTCGCTAGCGGAAACACCGGGGAGCTGTTTTTT.

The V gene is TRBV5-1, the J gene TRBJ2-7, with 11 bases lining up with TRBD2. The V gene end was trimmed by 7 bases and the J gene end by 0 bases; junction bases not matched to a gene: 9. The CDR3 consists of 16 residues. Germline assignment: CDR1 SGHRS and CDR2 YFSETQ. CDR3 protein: CASSNGLAGVSYEQYF. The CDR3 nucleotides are TGCGCCAGCTCAAACGGACTAGCGGGTGTCTCCTACGAGCAGTACTTC.

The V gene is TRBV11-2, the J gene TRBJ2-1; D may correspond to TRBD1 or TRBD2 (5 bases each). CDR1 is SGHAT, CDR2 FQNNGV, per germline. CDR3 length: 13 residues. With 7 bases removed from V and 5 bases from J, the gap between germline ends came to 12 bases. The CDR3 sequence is CASNPGTHNEQFF. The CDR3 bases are TGTGCCAGCAACCCGGGGACCCACAATGAGCAGTTCTTC.

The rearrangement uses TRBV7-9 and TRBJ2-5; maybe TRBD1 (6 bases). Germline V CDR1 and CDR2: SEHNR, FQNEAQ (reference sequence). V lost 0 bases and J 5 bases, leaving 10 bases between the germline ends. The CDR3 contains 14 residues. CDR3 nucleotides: TGTGCCAGCAGCTTAGCCCAGGGGTTGGAGACCCAGTACTTC. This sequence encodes CASSLAQGLETQYF.

The CDR3, as DNA: TGCAGCGTTGAAGTGAATTCGGGCGGCTACACCTTC. Amino acid sequence: CSVEVNSGGYTF. The chain combines TRBV29-1 with TRBJ1-2; D is uncertain. V lost 1 base to trimming and J lost 8 bases, with 11 bases between them. The CDR3 consists of 12 residues. In germline, CDR1 is SQVTM, CDR2 ANQGSEA.

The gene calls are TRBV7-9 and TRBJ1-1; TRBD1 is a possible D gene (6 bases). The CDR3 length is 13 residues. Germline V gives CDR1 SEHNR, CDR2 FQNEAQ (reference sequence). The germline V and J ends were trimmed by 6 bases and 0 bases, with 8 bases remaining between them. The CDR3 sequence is CASRDSMNTEAFF. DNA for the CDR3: TGTGCCAGCAGGGACAGCATGAACACTGAAGCTTTCTTT. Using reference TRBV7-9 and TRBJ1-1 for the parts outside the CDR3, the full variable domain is DTGVSQNPRHKITKRGQNVTFRCDPISEHNRLYWYRQTLGQGPEFLTYFQNEAQLEKSRLLSDRFSAERPKGSFSTLEIQRTEQGDSAMYLCASRDSMNTEAFFGQGTRLTVV.